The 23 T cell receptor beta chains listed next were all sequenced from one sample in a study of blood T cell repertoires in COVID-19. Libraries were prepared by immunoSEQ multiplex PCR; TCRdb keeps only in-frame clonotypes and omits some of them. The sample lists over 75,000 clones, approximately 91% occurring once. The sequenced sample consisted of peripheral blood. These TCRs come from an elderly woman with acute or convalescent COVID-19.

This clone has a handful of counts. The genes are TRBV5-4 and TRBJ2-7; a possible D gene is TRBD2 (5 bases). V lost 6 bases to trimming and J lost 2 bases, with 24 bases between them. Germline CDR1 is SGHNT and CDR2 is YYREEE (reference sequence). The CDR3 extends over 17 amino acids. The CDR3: CASTRGIGSSYPYEQYF. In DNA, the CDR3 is TGTGCCAGCACCAGAGGGATCGGCAGTTCTTATCCCTACGAGCAGTACTTC. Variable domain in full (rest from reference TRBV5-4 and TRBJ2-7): ETGVTQSPTHLIKTRGQQVTLRCSSQSGHNTVSWYQQALGQGPQFIFQYYREEENGRGNFPPRFSGLQFPNYSSELNVNALELDDSALYLCASTRGIGSSYPYEQYFGPGTRLTVT.

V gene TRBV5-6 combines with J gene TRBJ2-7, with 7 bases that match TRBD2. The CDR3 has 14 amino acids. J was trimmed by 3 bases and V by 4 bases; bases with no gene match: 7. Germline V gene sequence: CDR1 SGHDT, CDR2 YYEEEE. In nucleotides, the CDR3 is TGTGCCAGCAGCCCCGAACGGGGGGTCTACGAGCAGTACTTC. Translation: CASSPERGVYEQYF.

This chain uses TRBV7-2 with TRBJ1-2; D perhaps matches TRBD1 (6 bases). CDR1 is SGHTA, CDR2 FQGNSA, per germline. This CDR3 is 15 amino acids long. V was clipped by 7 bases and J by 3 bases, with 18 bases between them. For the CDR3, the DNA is TGTGCCAGCAACCGGGGGCCGGGGGGTGACTATGGCTACACCTTC. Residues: CASNRGPGGDYGYTF.

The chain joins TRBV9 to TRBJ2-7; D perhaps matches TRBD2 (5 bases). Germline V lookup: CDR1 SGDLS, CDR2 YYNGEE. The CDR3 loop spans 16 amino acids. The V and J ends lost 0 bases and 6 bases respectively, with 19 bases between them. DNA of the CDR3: TGTGCCAGCAGCGTAGGGTCCGGGATATCGGACTCCGAGCAGTACTTC. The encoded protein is CASSVGSGISDSEQYF.

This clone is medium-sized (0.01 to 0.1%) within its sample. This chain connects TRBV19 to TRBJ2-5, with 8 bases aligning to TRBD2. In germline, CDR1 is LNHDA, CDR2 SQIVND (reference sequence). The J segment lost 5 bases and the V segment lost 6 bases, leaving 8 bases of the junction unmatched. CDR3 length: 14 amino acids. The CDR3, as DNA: TGTGCCAGTAGAGAAAGCGGGAGTTACGAGACCCAGTACTTC. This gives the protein CASRESGSYETQYF.

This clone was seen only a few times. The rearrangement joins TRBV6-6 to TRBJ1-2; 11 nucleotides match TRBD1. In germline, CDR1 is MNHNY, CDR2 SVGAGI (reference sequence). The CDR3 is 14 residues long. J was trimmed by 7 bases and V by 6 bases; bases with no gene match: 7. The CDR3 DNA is TGTGCCAGCAGCATCGGGACAGGGGGAAGTGGCTACACCTTC. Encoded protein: CASSIGTGGSGYTF.

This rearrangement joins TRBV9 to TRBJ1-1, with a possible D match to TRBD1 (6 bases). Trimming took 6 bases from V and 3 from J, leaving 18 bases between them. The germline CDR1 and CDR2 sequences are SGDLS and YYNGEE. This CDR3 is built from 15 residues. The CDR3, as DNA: TGTGCCAGCACCTATGATGGGGGGGCGGACACTGAAGCTTTCTTT. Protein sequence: CASTYDGGADTEAFF.

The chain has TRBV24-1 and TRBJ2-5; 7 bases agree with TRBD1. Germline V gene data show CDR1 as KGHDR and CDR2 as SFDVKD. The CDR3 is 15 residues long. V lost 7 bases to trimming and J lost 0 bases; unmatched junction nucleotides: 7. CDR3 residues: CATRGQQGHQETQYF. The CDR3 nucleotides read TGTGCCACCAGGGGCCAACAGGGGCACCAAGAGACCCAGTACTTC.

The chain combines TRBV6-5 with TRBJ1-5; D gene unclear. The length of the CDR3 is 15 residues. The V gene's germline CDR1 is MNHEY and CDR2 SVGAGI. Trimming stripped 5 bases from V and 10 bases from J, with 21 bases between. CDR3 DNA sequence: TGTGCCAGCAGTAAGGAGGCCCGCGGGCCGGCACCCCAGCATTTT. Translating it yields CASSKEARGPAPQHF.

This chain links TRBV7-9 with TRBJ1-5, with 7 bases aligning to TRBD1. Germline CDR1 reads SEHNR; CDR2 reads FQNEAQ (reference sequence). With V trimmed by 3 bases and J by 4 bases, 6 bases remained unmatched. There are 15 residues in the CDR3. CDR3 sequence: CASSFTGDRNQPQHF. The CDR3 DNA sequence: TGTGCCAGCAGCTTTACCGGGGACAGAAATCAGCCCCAGCATTTT.

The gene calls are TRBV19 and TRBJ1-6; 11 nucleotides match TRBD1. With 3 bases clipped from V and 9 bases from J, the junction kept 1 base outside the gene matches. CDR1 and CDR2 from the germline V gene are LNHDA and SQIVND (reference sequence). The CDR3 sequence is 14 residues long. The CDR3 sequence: CASSIGTGGSPLHF. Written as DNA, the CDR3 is TGTGCCAGTAGTATTGGGACAGGGGGTTCACCCCTCCACTTT.

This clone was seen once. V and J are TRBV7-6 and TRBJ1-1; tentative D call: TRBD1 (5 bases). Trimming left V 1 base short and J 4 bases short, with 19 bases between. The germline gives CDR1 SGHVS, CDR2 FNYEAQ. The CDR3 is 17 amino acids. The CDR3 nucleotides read TGTGCCAGCAGCTTAGTCCCCAGCGGGAGCCAGGGCACTGAAGCTTTCTTT. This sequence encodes CASSLVPSGSQGTEAFF.

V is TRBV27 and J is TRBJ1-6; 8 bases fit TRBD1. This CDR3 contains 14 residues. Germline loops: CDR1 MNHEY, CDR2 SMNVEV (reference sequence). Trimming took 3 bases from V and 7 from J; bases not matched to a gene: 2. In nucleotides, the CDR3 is TGTGCCAGCAGTTTCAGGGACAGGAATTCACCCCTCCACTTT. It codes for CASSFRDRNSPLHF.

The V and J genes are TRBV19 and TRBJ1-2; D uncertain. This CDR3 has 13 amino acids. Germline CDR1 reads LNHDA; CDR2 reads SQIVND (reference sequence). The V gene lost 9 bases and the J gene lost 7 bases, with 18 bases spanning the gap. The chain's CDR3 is CASREGRQAGYTF. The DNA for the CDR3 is TGTGCCAGCAGAGAGGGTCGGCAGGCTGGCTACACCTTC.

The DNA for the CDR3 is TGTGCCAGCAGTATATACGACTATAGCAATCAGCCCCAGCATTTT. Translating gives CASSIYDYSNQPQHF. The V gene is TRBV2, the J gene TRBJ1-5; no firm D call. V lost 5 bases and J 0 bases, leaving 11 bases between the germline ends. Per the germline V gene, CDR1 is SNHLY and CDR2 is FYNNEI. CDR3 length equals 15 residues.

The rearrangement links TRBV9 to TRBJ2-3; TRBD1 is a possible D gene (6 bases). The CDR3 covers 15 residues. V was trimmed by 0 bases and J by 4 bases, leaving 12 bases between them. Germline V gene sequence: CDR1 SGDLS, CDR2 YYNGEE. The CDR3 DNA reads TGTGCCAGCAGCGTAGAAGGTCAGGGGCCAGATACGCAGTATTTT. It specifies CASSVEGQGPDTQYF.

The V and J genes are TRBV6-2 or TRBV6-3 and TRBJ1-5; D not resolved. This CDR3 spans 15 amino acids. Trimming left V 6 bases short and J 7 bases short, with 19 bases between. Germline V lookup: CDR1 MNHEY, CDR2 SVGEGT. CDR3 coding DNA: TGTGCCAGCAGCCACGACATGGAAAAAGCCCAGCCCCAGCATTTT. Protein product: CASSHDMEKAQPQHF.

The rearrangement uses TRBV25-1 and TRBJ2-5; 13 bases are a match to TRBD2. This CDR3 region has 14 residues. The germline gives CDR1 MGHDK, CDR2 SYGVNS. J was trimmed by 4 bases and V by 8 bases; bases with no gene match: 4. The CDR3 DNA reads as TGTGCCAGCCAACTAGCGGGGGGGGTAGAGACCCAGTACTTC. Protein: CASQLAGGVETQYF. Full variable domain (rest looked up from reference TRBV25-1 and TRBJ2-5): EADIYQTPRYLVIGTGKKITLECSQTMGHDKMYWYQQDPGMELHLIHYSYGVNSTEKGDLSSESTVSRIRTEHFPLTLESARPSHTSQYLCASQLAGGVETQYFGPGTRLLVL.

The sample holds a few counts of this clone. CDR3 amino acids: CAISDGTGLGGYTF. The CDR3, as DNA: TGTGCCATCAGTGACGGGACAGGGCTCGGCGGCTACACCTTC. The V gene is TRBV10-3, the J gene TRBJ1-2; TRBD1 aligns across 9 bases. The CDR3 loop spans 14 amino acids. V gave up 3 bases and J gave up 8 bases; unmatched junction bases: 7. Germline CDR1 reads ENHRY; CDR2 reads SYGVKD.

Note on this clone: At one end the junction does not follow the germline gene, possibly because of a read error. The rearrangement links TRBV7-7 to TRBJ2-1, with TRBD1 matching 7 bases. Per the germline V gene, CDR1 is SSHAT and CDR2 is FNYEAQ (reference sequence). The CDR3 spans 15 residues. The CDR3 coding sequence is TGTGCTAGCAGTTCCCTCAGGACAGGAAACAATGAGCAGTTCTTC. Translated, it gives CASSSLRTGNNEQFF. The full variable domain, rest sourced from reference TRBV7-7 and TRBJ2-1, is GAGVSQSPRYKVTKRGQDVTLRCDPISSHATLYWYQQALGQGPEFLTYFNYEAQPDKSGLPSDRFSAERPEGSISTLTIQRTEQRDSAMYRCASSSLRTGNNEQFFGPGTRLTVL.

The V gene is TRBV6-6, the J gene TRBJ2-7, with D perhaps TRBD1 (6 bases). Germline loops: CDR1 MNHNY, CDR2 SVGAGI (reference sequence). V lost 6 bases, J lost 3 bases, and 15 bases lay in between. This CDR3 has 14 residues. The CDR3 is CASSPGTPYYEQYF. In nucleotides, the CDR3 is TGTGCCAGCAGCCCCGGGACACCTTACTACGAGCAGTACTTC.

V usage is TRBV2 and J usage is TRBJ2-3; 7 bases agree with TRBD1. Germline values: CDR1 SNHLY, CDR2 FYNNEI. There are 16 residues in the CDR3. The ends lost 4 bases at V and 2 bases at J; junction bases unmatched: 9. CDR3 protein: CASSAGGTGVTDTQYF. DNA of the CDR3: TGTGCCAGCAGTGCTGGGGGCACAGGGGTCACAGATACGCAGTATTTT.

CDR3 protein: CASSARPGDNYGYTF. CDR3 DNA sequence: TGTGCCAGCAGCGCCCGACCAGGCGACAACTATGGCTACACCTTC. The chain couples TRBV9 to TRBJ1-2; D gene uncertain. The CDR3 has 15 amino acids. V was clipped by 3 bases and J by 2 bases, with 14 bases between them. Germline CDR1 and CDR2: SGDLS and YYNGEE.